Shown below are 28 T cell receptor beta chains from a single sample sequenced in a study of shared clonotypes between healthy human individuals. Terminally differentiated effector memory CD45RA+ cells were excluded from the naive CD8 cells, which were CD45RO-negative and positively selected for CCR7. The table came from immunoSEQ multiplex PCR; TCRdb's copy has only in-frame clones and leaves some out. This table holds some 2.1 million clones, around 96% found once. The sequenced material came from naive CD8+ T cells sorted from blood. The receptors stem from a young man in good health.

This clone turned up a few times. CDR3 nucleotides: TGTGCCAGCGCGGACAGGGGATCGTATCAGCCCCAGCATTTT. It specifies CASADRGSYQPQHF. V usage is TRBV25-1 and J usage is TRBJ1-5; 9 bases are shared with TRBD1. V was clipped by 8 bases and J by 5 bases; unmatched bases: 7. The CDR3 length is 14 residues. CDR1 is MGHDK and CDR2 is SYGVNS in the germline V gene.

Regarding this clone: Different DNA sequences within this sample yield the same CDR3. The chain joins TRBV30 to TRBJ1-1; D gene ambiguous. The germline V and J ends were trimmed by 0 bases and 1 base, with 6 bases remaining between them. This CDR3 spans 13 amino acids. The germline V gene encodes CDR1 GTSNPN and CDR2 SVGIG (reference sequence). The CDR3 loop is CAWSVDRNTEAFF. CDR3 nucleotide sequence: TGTGCCTGGAGTGTAGATAGGAACACTGAAGCTTTCTTT.

The chain has TRBV29-1 and TRBJ2-3; a possible D gene is TRBD1 (6 bases). The CDR3 extends over 16 amino acids. Germline values: CDR1 SQVTM, CDR2 ANQGSEA. Trimming cost V 7 bases and J 5 bases, with 25 bases left between them. This CDR3 reads CSAWGPWGQQVDTQYF. The CDR3 DNA follows: TGCAGCGCCTGGGGACCGTGGGGGCAGCAGGTAGATACGCAGTATTTT.

For this clone: The same CDR3 arises from other DNA sequences in this sample as well. The gene calls are TRBV4-1 and TRBJ2-5; 11 bases line up with TRBD2. Trimming cost V 1 base and J 5 bases; bases outside gene matches: 3. The CDR3 totals 15 residues. CDR1 is MGHRA and CDR2 is YSYEKL in the germline V gene. The CDR3 region has the DNA TGCGCCAGCAGCCAAGTACTAGCGGGAGTGGAGACCCAGTACTTC. This sequence encodes CASSQVLAGVETQYF.

This clone showed up just once. This chain uses TRBV5-4 with TRBJ1-1; tentative D call: TRBD1 (6 bases). Germline V gene lookup returns CDR1 SGHNT and CDR2 YYREEE (reference sequence). The germline V and J ends were trimmed by 3 bases and 1 base, with 7 bases remaining between them. The length of the CDR3 is 13 residues. CDR3 DNA: TGTGCCAGCAGCTGGACAGCGAACACTGAAGCTTTCTTT. Its protein product is CASSWTANTEAFF. The variable domain in full, with the rest retrieved from reference TRBV5-4 and TRBJ1-1, is ETGVTQSPTHLIKTRGQQVTLRCSSQSGHNTVSWYQQALGQGPQFIFQYYREEENGRGNFPPRFSGLQFPNYSSELNVNALELDDSALYLCASSWTANTEAFFGQGTRLTVV.

This chain joins TRBV7-8 and TRBJ2-1, with TRBD2 matching 15 bases. Germline V gene lookup returns CDR1 SGHVS and CDR2 FQNEAQ. The CDR3 runs 15 residues. The junction had 5 bases not matched to a gene; V was cut back by 5 bases and J by 9 bases. The CDR3 reads CASSPGLAGGGEQFF. In DNA, the CDR3 is TGTGCCAGCAGCCCGGGACTAGCGGGAGGAGGTGAGCAGTTCTTC.

This rearrangement joins TRBV2 to TRBJ2-7, with 9 bases fitting TRBD1. Losses at the gene ends were 5 bases for V and 6 bases for J; bases not matched to a gene: 5. Germline CDR1 reads SNHLY; CDR2 reads FYNNEI. The CDR3 is 13 residues long. Here the CDR3 reads CASSLGTGSEQYF. The CDR3 nucleotides read TGTGCCAGCAGTCTGGGGACAGGGAGCGAGCAGTACTTC.

This rearrangement joins TRBV11-2 to TRBJ2-5; 7 bases fit TRBD1. The V gene end was trimmed by 4 bases and the J gene end by 2 bases; junction bases not matched to a gene: 1. The CDR3 is 13 amino acids. CDR1 and CDR2 from the germline V gene are SGHAT and FQNNGV. This chain's CDR3 is CASSWTGQETQYF. In DNA, the CDR3 is TGTGCCAGCAGCTGGACAGGTCAAGAGACCCAGTACTTC. The entire variable domain, with the rest obtained from reference TRBV11-2 and TRBJ2-5, is as follows: EAGVAQSPRYKIIEKRQSVAFWCNPISGHATLYWYQQILGQGPKLLIQFQNNGVVDDSQLPKDRFSAERLKGVDSTLKIQPAKLEDSAVYLCASSWTGQETQYFGPGTRLLVL.

This chain uses TRBV11-3 with TRBJ2-1; 7 bases map to TRBD1. The J segment lost 5 bases and the V segment lost 3 bases, leaving 1 base of the junction unmatched. The germline V gene encodes CDR1 SGHNT and CDR2 YENEEA. The CDR3 covers 13 residues. The CDR3 loop is CASSLGQNNEQFF. In DNA, the CDR3 is TGTGCCAGCAGCTTGGGACAGAACAATGAGCAGTTCTTC.

The rearrangement uses TRBV10-3 and TRBJ2-4, with 13 bases fitting TRBD2. The germline V gene encodes CDR1 ENHRY and CDR2 SYGVKD. The trim removed 0 bases at V and 3 bases at J, leaving 14 bases unmatched. The CDR3 loop spans 21 amino acids. The CDR3 bases are TGTGCCATCAGTGAGTCTAGGAAGGGGACTAGCGGGACGAGGGACAAAAACATTCAGTACTTC. Protein sequence: CAISESRKGTSGTRDKNIQYF.

A note on this clone: It may be a read error: a sequence one base away is much more abundant. V and J are TRBV5-1 and TRBJ1-1; D might be TRBD1 (5 bases). The V and J ends lost 5 bases and 1 base respectively, with 9 bases between them. The CDR3 is 13 residues long. CDR1 is SGHRS, CDR2 YFSETQ, per germline. The CDR3 here is CASSYGGNTEAFF. The CDR3 coding sequence is TGCGCCAGCAGTTACGGGGGGAACACTGAAGCTTTCTTT.

As regards this clone: Other DNA sequences in the same sample also yield this CDR3. The J gene is TRBJ2-3, the V gene TRBV7-3, with 7 bases that match TRBD2. In germline, CDR1 is SGHTA, CDR2 FQGTGA. Trimming took 4 bases from V and 6 from J; bases not matched to a gene: 7. This CDR3 region has 14 residues. This CDR3 is CASSSVGGTDTQYF. The CDR3 DNA follows: TGTGCCAGCAGCTCCGTGGGAGGGACGGATACGCAGTATTTT.

The chain combines TRBV19 with TRBJ1-1; D unclear. Trimming took 0 bases from V and 2 from J, leaving 4 bases between them. Germline-derived CDR1 and CDR2 are LNHDA and SQIVND (reference sequence). The CDR3 runs 13 residues. The CDR3 nucleotides read TGTGCCAGTAGTATAGATATCAACACTGAAGCTTTCTTT. Translated: CASSIDINTEAFF.

On this clone itself: The same CDR3 can be traced to other DNA sequences in this sample. The chain couples TRBV28 to TRBJ2-5; D remains unclear. There are 13 residues in the CDR3. The germline V gene has CDR1 MDHEN and CDR2 SYDVKM. The V and J ends lost 3 bases and 5 bases respectively, with 10 bases between them. CDR3 coding DNA: TGTGCCAGCAGTTTCGGTCTCGGGGAGACCCAGTACTTC. Encoded protein: CASSFGLGETQYF.

The chain recombines TRBV7-8 with TRBJ2-3; no firm D call. CDR3 length: 15 amino acids. Trimming took off 5 bases at V and 4 bases at J, with 16 bases between the two ends. CDR1 and CDR2 from the germline V gene are SGHVS and FQNEAQ. In nucleotides, the CDR3 is TGTGCCAGCAGCCCTGCCAACGAGCTCGCAGATACGCAGTATTTT. It specifies CASSPANELADTQYF.

The chain links TRBV27 to TRBJ2-1, with 11 bases that match TRBD2. From germline, CDR1 is MNHEY and CDR2 SMNVEV (reference sequence). The CDR3 is made up of 16 amino acids. After removal of 8 bases from V and 0 bases from J, the junction contained 6 bases not matched to a gene. The CDR3 DNA reads as TGTGCCAGCGGGGCTAGCGGGAGGTTCTCCTACAATGAGCAGTTCTTC. The encoded protein is CASGASGRFSYNEQFF.

The chain is built from TRBV4-3 and TRBJ1-5; 8 bases are a match to TRBD1. Unmatched junction bases numbered 7, after V lost 0 bases and J lost 0 bases. The CDR3 sequence is 18 residues long. Germline V gives CDR1 LGHNA, CDR2 YSLEER. The CDR3 DNA is TGCGCCAGCAGCCAAGATTATGGACAGGGAAATAGCAATCAGCCCCAGCATTTT. It is translated as CASSQDYGQGNSNQPQHF.

The chain couples TRBV5-1 to TRBJ2-3; 7 positions agree with TRBD1. Per the germline V gene, CDR1 is SGHRS and CDR2 is YFSETQ. CDR3 length: 15 residues. V lost 3 bases to trimming and J lost 2 bases; unmatched junction nucleotides: 6. CDR3 bases: TGCGCCAGCAGCTCTACAGGGGCCTACACAGATACGCAGTATTTT. Translated, it gives CASSSTGAYTDTQYF.

This chain links TRBV7-3 with TRBJ1-2; 9 positions match TRBD1. Germline V gene lookup returns CDR1 SGHTA and CDR2 FQGTGA. The CDR3 has 17 residues. The J segment lost 6 bases and the V segment lost 1 base, leaving 12 bases of the junction unmatched. This chain's CDR3 is CASSLRPPGQGSDGYTF. The CDR3 coding sequence is TGTGCCAGCAGCTTAAGGCCCCCGGGACAGGGTTCTGATGGCTACACCTTC.

The V and J genes are TRBV4-3 and TRBJ2-7, with D perhaps matching TRBD1 (6 bases). This CDR3 spans 13 amino acids. V was trimmed by 3 bases and J by 6 bases, leaving 12 bases between them. Germline loops: CDR1 LGHNA, CDR2 YSLEER. CDR3 DNA: TGCGCCAGCAGCCAGCTAGAGGGGGTCGAGCAGTACTTC. It yields the protein CASSQLEGVEQYF.

The chain has TRBV27 and TRBJ2-1; D might be TRBD1 (5 bases). The ends were cut back, 2 bases at V and 2 bases at J, with 10 bases in the middle. The CDR3 runs to 15 residues. CDR1 MNHEY and CDR2 SMNVEV come from the germline V gene (reference sequence). The CDR3 coding sequence is TGTGCCAGCAGTTTACAGGGATCGACCTACAATGAGCAGTTCTTC. Residues: CASSLQGSTYNEQFF.

The chain is built from TRBV7-9 and TRBJ2-1, with 11 positions matching TRBD2. In germline, CDR1 is SEHNR, CDR2 FQNEAQ (reference sequence). This CDR3 has 15 amino acids. The V and J ends lost 1 base and 5 bases, in that order; junction bases with no gene match: 1. The CDR3: CASSLGGLADNEQFF. The CDR3 nucleotides are TGTGCCAGCAGCTTAGGGGGACTAGCGGACAATGAGCAGTTCTTC.

About this clone: Other DNA sequences in the same sample also yield this CDR3. V is TRBV7-9 and J is TRBJ2-7; D gene unclear. Between the trimmed V and J ends, which lost 1 base and 3 bases, there was a span of 7 bases. CDR1 and CDR2 (germline): SEHNR, FQNEAQ (reference sequence). The CDR3 has 13 amino acids. The CDR3 is CASSLGGGYEQYF. DNA for the CDR3: TGTGCCAGCAGCTTAGGGGGTGGCTACGAGCAGTACTTC. Variable domain in full (rest from reference TRBV7-9 and TRBJ2-7): DTGVSQNPRHKITKRGQNVTFRCDPISEHNRLYWYRQTLGQGPEFLTYFQNEAQLEKSRLLSDRFSAERPKGSFSTLEIQRTEQGDSAMYLCASSLGGGYEQYFGPGTRLTVT.

The chain links TRBV19 to TRBJ1-4; no clear D gene. From germline, CDR1 is LNHDA and CDR2 SQIVND (reference sequence). The CDR3 length is 17 residues. V shed 4 bases and J shed 7 bases, with 22 bases lying between them. CDR3 amino acids: CASSKDGESYRVEKLFF. DNA of the CDR3: TGTGCCAGTAGTAAGGACGGCGAATCATATCGGGTTGAAAAACTGTTTTTT.

The rearrangement joins TRBV4-2 to TRBJ1-1; no clear D gene. The germline CDR1 and CDR2 sequences are LGHNA and YNFKEQ. The CDR3 sequence is 15 residues long. With 0 bases removed from V and 8 bases from J, the gap between germline ends came to 16 bases. The CDR3 region has the DNA TGTGCCAGCAGCCAAGACCGAGGGCAGATTGAAGAAGCTTTCTTT. It translates to CASSQDRGQIEEAFF.

This chain uses TRBV11-2 with TRBJ2-5; D might be TRBD2 (6 bases). V shed 6 bases and J shed 0 bases, with 8 bases lying between them. The CDR3 has 13 residues. Germline V gene lookup returns CDR1 SGHAT and CDR2 FQNNGV. Here the CDR3 DNA reads TGTGCCAGCAGAGCGGGCCACCAAGAGACCCAGTACTTC. It specifies CASRAGHQETQYF.

In this sample, this clone turned up once. The J gene is TRBJ2-5, the V gene TRBV27, with 9 positions matching TRBD1. There are 17 residues in the CDR3. Trimming removed 0 bases from V and 1 base from J; junction bases left unmatched: 6. Germline loops: CDR1 MNHEY, CDR2 SMNVEV (reference sequence). This CDR3 is CASSLSGGTGLQETQYF. The CDR3, as DNA: TGTGCCAGCAGTTTATCAGGGGGGACAGGGCTCCAAGAGACCCAGTACTTC.

The V and J genes are TRBV27 and TRBJ2-2, with a weak D call TRBD2 (5 bases). The V gene lost 2 bases and the J gene lost 10 bases, with 8 bases spanning the gap. From germline, CDR1 is MNHEY and CDR2 SMNVEV (reference sequence). This CDR3 has 12 residues. The CDR3 bases are TGTGCCAGCAGTTTAAAGGGAGAGGAGCTGTTTTTT. Encoded protein: CASSLKGEELFF.